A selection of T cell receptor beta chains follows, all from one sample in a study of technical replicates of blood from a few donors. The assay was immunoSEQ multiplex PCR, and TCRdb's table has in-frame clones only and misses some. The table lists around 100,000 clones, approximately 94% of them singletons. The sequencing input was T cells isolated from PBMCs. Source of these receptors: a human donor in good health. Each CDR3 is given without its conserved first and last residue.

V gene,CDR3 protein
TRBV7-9,ASSTPGQAGSGANVLT
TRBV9,ASSVGDEQF
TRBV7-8,ASSTKLAGGADTQY
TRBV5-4,ASSLEQGVSYSNQPQH
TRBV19,ASSSDYSVTDTQY
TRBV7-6,ASSPGPNTEAF
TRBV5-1,ASSFSGMYTEAF
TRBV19,ASSMTRNTEAF
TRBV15,ATERSPGGHQPQH
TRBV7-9,ASSPAGFLYEQY
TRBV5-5,ASSFRDYEQY
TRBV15,APDFTLLAKNIQY
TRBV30,AWSGWRNSDTQY
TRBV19,ASKKGAGYNEQF
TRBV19,ASSIVPRQGYEQY
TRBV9,ASSVGQAGVGDTQY
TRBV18,ASSPGQGADYGYT
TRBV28,ASSLPTDSAYEQY
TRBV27,ASSVGARGQPQH
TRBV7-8,ASSLVGQGEFGEQY
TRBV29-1,SEGGRAYNEQF